Shown below are 15 T cell receptor beta chains from a single sample sequenced in a study of breast tumors, draining lymph nodes, adjacent tissues. The lymph nodes were axillary draining lymph nodes from breast cancer patients. TCRdb used MiXCR to reprocess the multiplex PCR reads, holding one entry per CDR3 protein. Of over 200,000 distinct CDR3 sequences in the sample, approximately 36% were seen once. Sample: axillary lymph node tissue. The origin of the receptors is a female donor with breast cancer. Some clones in this sample may be carry-over from other donors' samples.

This clonotype was seen repeatedly, ten times or more. The rearrangement uses TRBV20-1 and TRBJ2-5; the D gene is possibly TRBD2 (6 bases). Germline V gene lookup returns CDR1 DFQATT and CDR2 SNEGSKA (reference sequence). Trimming removed 5 bases at V and 5 bases at J, with 12 bases between. This CDR3 has 12 amino acids. As DNA, the CDR3 is TGCAGTGCTCCTGTCCGGGGGGAGACCCAGTACTTC. The encoded protein is CSAPVRGETQYF.

This clonotype was found many times. This chain connects TRBV12-3 or TRBV12-4 to TRBJ2-5; D unclear. The CDR3 sequence is 12 residues long. With 4 bases removed from V and 5 bases from J, the gap between germline ends came to 8 bases. Here the CDR3 reads CASSSGGETQYF. The CDR3 nucleotides read TGTGCCAGCAGTTCTGGTGGGGAGACCCAGTACTTC.

The chain employs TRBV10-3 and TRBJ1-1, with D possibly being TRBD1 (5 bases). Germline CDR1 reads ENHRY; CDR2 reads SYGVKD. Trimming stripped 3 bases from V and 4 bases from J, with 6 bases between. The CDR3 covers 12 residues. CDR3 coding DNA: TGTGCCATCAGTGATAGGGGCACTGAAGCTTTCTTT. This translates into CAISDRGTEAFF.

In its sample, this clonotype was seen once. The gene calls are TRBV10-2 and TRBJ1-1; TRBD1 matches at 12 bases. The CDR3 is made up of 18 amino acids. Germline CDR1 WSHSY, CDR2 SAAADI. V trimming: 5 bases; J trimming: 1 base; junction bases outside the gene matches: 11. DNA of the CDR3: TGCGCCAGCAGTCGACCGGGACAGGGGGCCGGCAGGAACACTGAAGCTTTCTTT. Its translation: CASSRPGQGAGRNTEAFF.

V gene TRBV7-2 combines with J gene TRBJ1-6, with a possible D match to TRBD1 (5 bases). CDR1 SGHTA and CDR2 FQGNSA come from the germline V gene. Trimming cost V 5 bases and J 11 bases, with 13 bases left between them. The CDR3 runs 13 residues. CDR3 sequence reads: CASSPPGLAPLHF. CDR3 coding DNA: TGTGCCAGCAGCCCCCCAGGGCTCGCACCCCTCCACTTT.

The chain carries TRBV6-1 and TRBJ2-1, with 7 nucleotides matching TRBD2. The length of the CDR3 is 14 residues. V was pared by 7 bases and J by 11 bases, with 14 bases of the junction left unmatched. Germline loops: CDR1 MNHNS, CDR2 SASEGT. CDR3 region: CASNRLWTSDKQFF. The DNA of the CDR3 is TGTGCCAGCAACAGACTTTGGACTAGTGATAAGCAGTTCTTC.

This clonotype was recorded at least ten times. V usage is TRBV15 and J usage is TRBJ2-2, with D unclear. The CDR3 consists of 14 residues. V was clipped by 1 base and J by 8 bases, with 11 bases between them. CDR1 is LNHNV and CDR2 is YYDKDF in the germline V gene (reference sequence). CDR3 sequence reads: CATSRGRTRGELFF. The CDR3 region has the DNA TGTGCCACCAGCAGAGGCCGGACGCGGGGGGAGCTGTTTTTT.

The V call is TRBV14, the J call TRBJ1-4, with a tentative D call TRBD1 (6 bases). The V and J ends lost 0 bases and 2 bases respectively, with 13 bases between them. The germline V gene encodes CDR1 SGHDN and CDR2 FVKESK. This CDR3 contains 17 residues. DNA for the CDR3: TGTGCCAGCAGCCAAGATCGGGGGCGGTTCACTAATGAAAAACTGTTTTTT. This translates into CASSQDRGRFTNEKLFF.

This clonotype has at least ten counts. The chain couples TRBV2 to TRBJ2-1, with D perhaps matching TRBD2 (6 bases). The CDR3 extends over 14 amino acids. CDR1 and CDR2 (germline): SNHLY, FYNNEI. Trimming took off 6 bases at V and 4 bases at J, with 13 bases between the two ends. CDR3 residues: CASRRLAPYNEQFF. Here the CDR3 DNA reads TGTGCCAGCAGGCGGCTAGCGCCATACAATGAGCAGTTCTTC.

This clonotype was found many times. V and J are TRBV6-6 and TRBJ2-7, with D perhaps matching TRBD2 (6 bases). CDR3 length equals 14 residues. V dropped 4 bases and J dropped 6 bases, with 16 bases sitting between them. Looked up from germline, CDR1 is MNHNY and CDR2 is SVGAGI (reference sequence). CDR3 coding DNA: TGTGCCAGCAGTTCCGGGACTTGGGTGTCCGAGCAGTACTTC. It yields the protein CASSSGTWVSEQYF.

This clonotype was seen ten or more times. The chain uses TRBV24-1 and TRBJ1-6, with D possibly matching TRBD1 (5 bases). V lost 2 bases, J lost 11 bases, and 18 bases lay in between. There are 16 residues in the CDR3. CDR1 is KGHDR and CDR2 is SFDVKD in the germline V gene. CDR3 DNA: TGTGCCACCAGTGATTCCCTCGGGCAGGGAGGACCACCCCTCCACTTT. Its protein is CATSDSLGQGGPPLHF.

This sequence joins TRBV10-3 and TRBJ1-5; 8 bases map to TRBD1. V lost 3 bases, J lost 2 bases, and 3 bases stayed unmatched. CDR1 and CDR2 from the germline V gene are ENHRY and SYGVKD. The CDR3 is 15 residues long. CDR3 in DNA: TGTGCCATCAGTGAACCACAGGGGGGCAATCAGCCCCAGCATTTT. Its translation is CAISEPQGGNQPQHF.

The V gene is TRBV20-1, the J gene TRBJ2-1; perhaps TRBD2 as D (6 bases). Trimming took off 0 bases at V and 7 bases at J, with 16 bases between the two ends. CDR1 and CDR2 (germline): DFQATT, SNEGSKA (reference sequence). This CDR3 is built from 15 residues. The CDR3 protein is CSARDALASMNEQFF. For the CDR3, the DNA is TGCAGTGCTAGAGATGCCCTAGCGTCCATGAATGAGCAGTTCTTC.

This clonotype showed up many times. The chain has TRBV5-4 and TRBJ1-6; D remains ambiguous. Germline V gene sequence: CDR1 SGHNT, CDR2 YYREEE (reference sequence). Trimming shortened V by 2 bases and J by 13 bases, and 13 bases separated the two germline ends. This CDR3 is 13 amino acids long. The CDR3 here is CASSLGENRPLHF. CDR3 bases: TGTGCCAGCAGCTTAGGCGAGAATCGGCCCCTCCACTTT.

This clonotype was found many times. The chain uses TRBV20-1 and TRBJ2-3; 8 bases map to TRBD2. The CDR3 spans 17 residues. Germline-derived CDR1 and CDR2 are DFQATT and SNEGSKA (reference sequence). The ends lost 3 bases at V and 5 bases at J; junction bases unmatched: 16. The CDR3 DNA is TGCAGTGCTAGGAACGCCGGCTCTGCGCGGGGGGTAGATACGCAGTATTTT. It translates to CSARNAGSARGVDTQYF.